This T cell receptor beta chain comes out of a study of identical twins. This clonotype was seen a few times. Its antigen is as yet unknown. General study results and limits: Cross-sectional statistics, not tracking of the same donors, supported the conclusions. Alpha sequences out of frame and shared by twins had excess low generation probability. Weaker excess twin sharing was seen among beta out-of-frame sequences.

TCRdb reanalysed the 5' RACE reads using MiXCR and keeps one entry per CDR3 protein. The sample carries a few hundred thousand distinct CDR3 sequences, about an eighth recorded once. Germline CDR1 and CDR2: KGHSH and LQKENI. V was pared by 3 bases and J by 0 bases, with 4 bases of the junction left unmatched. The CDR3 is 15 residues long. These sequences were also reported in another study, on yellow fever vaccine responses in identical twins.

Sequenced input: memory (CD45RO+) T cells sorted from blood. The TCR comes from a woman between 18 and 30 years old in good health. The rearrangement uses TRBV18 and TRBJ2-7; 8 nucleotides align to TRBD1. CDR3 nucleotide sequence: TGTGCCAGCTCACCGGACAGGGTCTTCTCCTACGAGCAGTACTTC. Residues: CASSPDRVFSYEQYF. The variable domain in full, completed from reference TRBV18 and TRBJ2-7, reads NAGVMQNPRHLVRRRGQEARLRCSPMKGHSHVYWYRQLPEEGLKFMVYLQKENIIDESGMPKERFSAEFPKEGPSILRIQQVVRGDSAAYFCASSPDRVFSYEQYFGPGTRLTVT.